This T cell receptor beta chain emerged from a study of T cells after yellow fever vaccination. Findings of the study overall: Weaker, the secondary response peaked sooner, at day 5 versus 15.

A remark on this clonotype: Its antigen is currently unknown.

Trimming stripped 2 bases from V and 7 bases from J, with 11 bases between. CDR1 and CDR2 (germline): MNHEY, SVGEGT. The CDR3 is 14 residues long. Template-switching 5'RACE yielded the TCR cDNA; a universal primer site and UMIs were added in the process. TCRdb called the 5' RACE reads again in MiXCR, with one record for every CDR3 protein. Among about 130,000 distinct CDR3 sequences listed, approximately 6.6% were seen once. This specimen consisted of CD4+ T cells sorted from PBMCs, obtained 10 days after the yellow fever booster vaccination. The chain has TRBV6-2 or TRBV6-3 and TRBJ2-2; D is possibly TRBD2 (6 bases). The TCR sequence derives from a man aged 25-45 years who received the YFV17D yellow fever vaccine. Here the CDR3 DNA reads TGTGCCAGCAGTTACCTAGCGACCAGCGGGGAGCTGTTTTTT. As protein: CASSYLATSGELFF.